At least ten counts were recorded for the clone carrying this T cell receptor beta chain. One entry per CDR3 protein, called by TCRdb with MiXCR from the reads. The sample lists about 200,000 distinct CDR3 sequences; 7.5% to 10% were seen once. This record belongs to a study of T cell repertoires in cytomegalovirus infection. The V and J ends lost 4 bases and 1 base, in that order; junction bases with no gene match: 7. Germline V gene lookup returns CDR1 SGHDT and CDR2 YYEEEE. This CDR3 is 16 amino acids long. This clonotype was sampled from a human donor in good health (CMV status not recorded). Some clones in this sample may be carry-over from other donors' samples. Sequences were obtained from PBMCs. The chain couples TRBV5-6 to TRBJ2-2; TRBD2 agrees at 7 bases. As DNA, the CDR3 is TGTGCCAGCAGCCTCACTAGCGTCTTGAACACCGGGGAGCTGTTTTTT. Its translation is CASSLTSVLNTGELFF.